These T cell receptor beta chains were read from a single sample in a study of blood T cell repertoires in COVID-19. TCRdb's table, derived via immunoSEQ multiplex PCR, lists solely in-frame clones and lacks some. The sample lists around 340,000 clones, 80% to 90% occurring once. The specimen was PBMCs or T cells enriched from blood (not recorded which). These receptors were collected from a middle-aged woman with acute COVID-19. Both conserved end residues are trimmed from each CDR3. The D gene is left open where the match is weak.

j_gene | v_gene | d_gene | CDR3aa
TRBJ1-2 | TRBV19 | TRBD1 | ASRRTGGQSSYGYT
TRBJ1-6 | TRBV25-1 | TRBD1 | ASSGGSRDRTNSPLH
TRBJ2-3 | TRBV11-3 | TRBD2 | ASSLGLAGGGTDTQY
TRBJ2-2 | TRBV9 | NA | ASSVAASGELF
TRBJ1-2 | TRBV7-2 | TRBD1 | ASSVTGSGYT
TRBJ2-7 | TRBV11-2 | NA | ASSSSGGRAYEQY
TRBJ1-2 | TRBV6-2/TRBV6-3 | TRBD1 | ASKYSGTGSNYGYT
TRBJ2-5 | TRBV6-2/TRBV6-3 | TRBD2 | ASSYSKLNRGGLETQY
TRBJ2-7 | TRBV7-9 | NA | ASSSTALGAAYEQY
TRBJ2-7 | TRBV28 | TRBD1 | ASSHRGRDAYEQY
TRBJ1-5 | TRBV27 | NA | ASSLSSGQGMNQPQH
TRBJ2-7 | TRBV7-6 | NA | ASSARDIQEQY
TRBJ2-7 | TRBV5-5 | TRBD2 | ASNPGLGANEQY
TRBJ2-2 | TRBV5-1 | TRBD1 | ASSEDRGVTGELF
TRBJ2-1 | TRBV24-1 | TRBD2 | ATRSGGAGEQF
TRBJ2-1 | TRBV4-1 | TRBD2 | ASSRDNSGRNNEQF
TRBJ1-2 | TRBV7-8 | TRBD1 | ASSLRWSETGNGYT
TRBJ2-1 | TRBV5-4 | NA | ASRRGAETRGEQF
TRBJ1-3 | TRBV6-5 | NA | ASSRLYSGNTIY
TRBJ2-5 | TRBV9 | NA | ASSPRGYQETQY
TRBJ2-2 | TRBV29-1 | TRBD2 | SADSGRTGELF
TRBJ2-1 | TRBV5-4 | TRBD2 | ASSLSGSSYNEQF
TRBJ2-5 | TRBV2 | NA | ASKETGAWETQY
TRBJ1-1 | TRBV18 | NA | ASSPGRGRVVTEAF
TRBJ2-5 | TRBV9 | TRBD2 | ASSVSLGGSETQY
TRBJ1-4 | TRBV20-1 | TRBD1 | SASPTGATEKLF
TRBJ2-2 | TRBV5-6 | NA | ASSLAGPGELF
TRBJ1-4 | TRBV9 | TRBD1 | ASSVAPDWDSLKEKLF
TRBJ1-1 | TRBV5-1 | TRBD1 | ASSPGQGVMNTEAF
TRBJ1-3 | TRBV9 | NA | ASKGDTSGNTIY
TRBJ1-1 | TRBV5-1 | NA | ASSLPGQGAF
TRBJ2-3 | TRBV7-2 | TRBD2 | ASSSSSGGIEHTQY
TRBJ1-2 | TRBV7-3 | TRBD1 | ASSLMGEGQGRNYGYT
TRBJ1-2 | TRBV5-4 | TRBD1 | ASSLGDSYYGYT
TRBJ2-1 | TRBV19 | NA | ASSILGSNQGNEQF
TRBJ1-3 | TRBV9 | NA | ASSFRVSGNTIY
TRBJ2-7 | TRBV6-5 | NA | ASSSDSSYEQY
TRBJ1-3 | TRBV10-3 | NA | ATTEGGGNTIY
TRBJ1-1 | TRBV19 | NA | ASSIGTELISNTEAF
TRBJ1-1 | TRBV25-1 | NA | ASSERAGWGITEAF
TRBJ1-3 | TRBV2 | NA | ASRETGIAGNTIY
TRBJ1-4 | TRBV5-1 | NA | ASSSPTGSNEKLF
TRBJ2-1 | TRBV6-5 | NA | ASSRDRFNEQF
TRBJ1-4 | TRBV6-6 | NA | ASSYPGRSPNEKLF
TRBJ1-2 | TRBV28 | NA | ATREGGSYGYT
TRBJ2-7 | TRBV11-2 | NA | ASSLKALAIYEQY
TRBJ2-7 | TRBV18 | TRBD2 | ASSPGGPSSYEQY
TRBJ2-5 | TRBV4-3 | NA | ASSTRVQETQY
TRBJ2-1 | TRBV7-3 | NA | ASSLSGGAGHNEQF
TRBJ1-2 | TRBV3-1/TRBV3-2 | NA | ASSHQGNYGYT
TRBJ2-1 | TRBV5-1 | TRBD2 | ASSSGSLAGARNEQF
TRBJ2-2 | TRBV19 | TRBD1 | ASRRQGAGNTGELF
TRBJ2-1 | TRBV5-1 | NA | ASSLGHNEQF
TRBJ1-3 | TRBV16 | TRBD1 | ASSQSGQLSSGNTIY
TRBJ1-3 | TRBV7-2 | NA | ASSFDSGQISGNTIY
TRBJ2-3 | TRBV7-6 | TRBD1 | ASSSRYGQGTDTQY